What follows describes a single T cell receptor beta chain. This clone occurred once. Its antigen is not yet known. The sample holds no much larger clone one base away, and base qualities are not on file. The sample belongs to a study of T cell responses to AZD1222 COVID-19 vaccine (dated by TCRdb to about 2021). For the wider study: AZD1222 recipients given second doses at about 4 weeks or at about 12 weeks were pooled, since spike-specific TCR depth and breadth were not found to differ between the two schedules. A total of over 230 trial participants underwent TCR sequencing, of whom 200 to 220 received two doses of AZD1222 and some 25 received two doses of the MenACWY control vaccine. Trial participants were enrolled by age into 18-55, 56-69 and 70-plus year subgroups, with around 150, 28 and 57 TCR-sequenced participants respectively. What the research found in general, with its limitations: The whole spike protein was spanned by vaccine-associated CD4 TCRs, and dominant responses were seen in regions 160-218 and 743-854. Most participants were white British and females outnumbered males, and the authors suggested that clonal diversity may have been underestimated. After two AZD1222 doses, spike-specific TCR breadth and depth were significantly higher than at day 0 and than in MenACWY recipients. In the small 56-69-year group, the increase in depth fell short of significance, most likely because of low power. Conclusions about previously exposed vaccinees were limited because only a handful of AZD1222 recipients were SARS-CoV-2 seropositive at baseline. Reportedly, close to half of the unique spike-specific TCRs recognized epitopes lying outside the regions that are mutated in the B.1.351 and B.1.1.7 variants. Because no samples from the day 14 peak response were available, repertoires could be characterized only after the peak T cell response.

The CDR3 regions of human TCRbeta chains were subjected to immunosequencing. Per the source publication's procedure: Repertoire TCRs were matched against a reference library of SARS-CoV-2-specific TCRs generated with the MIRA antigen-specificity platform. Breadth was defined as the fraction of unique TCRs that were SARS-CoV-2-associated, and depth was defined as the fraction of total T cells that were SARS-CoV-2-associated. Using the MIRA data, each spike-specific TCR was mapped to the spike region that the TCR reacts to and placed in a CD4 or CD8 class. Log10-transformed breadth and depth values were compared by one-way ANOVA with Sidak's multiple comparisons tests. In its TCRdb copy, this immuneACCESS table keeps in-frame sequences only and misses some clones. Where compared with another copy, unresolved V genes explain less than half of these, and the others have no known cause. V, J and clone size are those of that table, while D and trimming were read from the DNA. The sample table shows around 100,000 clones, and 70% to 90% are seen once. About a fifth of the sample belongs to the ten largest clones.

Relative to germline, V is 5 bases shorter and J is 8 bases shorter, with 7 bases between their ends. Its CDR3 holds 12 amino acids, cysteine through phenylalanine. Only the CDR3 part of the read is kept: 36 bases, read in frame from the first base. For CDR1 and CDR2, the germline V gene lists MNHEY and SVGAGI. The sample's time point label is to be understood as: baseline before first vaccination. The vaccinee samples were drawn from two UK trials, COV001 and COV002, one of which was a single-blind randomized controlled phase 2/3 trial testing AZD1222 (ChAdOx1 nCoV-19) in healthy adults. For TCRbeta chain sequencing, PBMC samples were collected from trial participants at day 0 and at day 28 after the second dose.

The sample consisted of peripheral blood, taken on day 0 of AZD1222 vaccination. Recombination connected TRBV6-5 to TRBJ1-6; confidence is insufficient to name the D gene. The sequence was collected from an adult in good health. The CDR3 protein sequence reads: CASSTIDSPLHF. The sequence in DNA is TGTGCCAGCAGTACTATAGATTCACCCCTCCACTTT.